Shown below are 20 T cell receptor beta chains from a single sample sequenced in a study of shared clonotypes between healthy human individuals. The protocol was immunoSEQ multiplex PCR, while the TCRdb copy is restricted to in-frame clones and leaves out a portion. The sample consists of millions of clones, around 95% of them appearing once. Material: naive CD4+ T cells sorted from blood. Stated subset: CD45RA+ positively selected. These receptors were taken from a man aged 18 to 30 in good health.

The chain employs TRBV5-4 and TRBJ2-7, with TRBD2 identical over 11 bases. With V trimmed by 5 bases and J by 0 bases, 4 bases remained unmatched. The CDR3 is 15 residues long. Germline-derived CDR1 and CDR2 are SGHNT and YYREEE (reference sequence). The CDR3 sequence: CASRPSGGSSYEQYF. The CDR3 nucleotides read TGTGCCAGCAGACCTAGCGGGGGGAGCTCCTACGAGCAGTACTTC.

J is TRBJ1-2 and V is TRBV4-3, with TRBD1 matching 9 bases. In germline, CDR1 is LGHNA, CDR2 YSLEER. V shed 3 bases and J 2 bases; nucleotides not matched to a gene: 7. This CDR3 is 16 amino acids long. The CDR3 DNA sequence: TGCGCCAGCAGCCACGCTACTGGGACAGGGAACTATGGCTACACCTTC. Its translation is CASSHATGTGNYGYTF.

The rearrangement joins TRBV29-1 to TRBJ2-7; weak D call: TRBD2 (5 bases). V was shortened by 7 bases and J by 2 bases, with 15 bases between the two germline ends. The germline V gene encodes CDR1 SQVTM and CDR2 ANQGSEA. This CDR3 has 13 amino acids. CDR3 sequence (DNA): TGCAGCGCCCTCGAGGACGGGACCTACGAGCAGTACTTC. Its protein is CSALEDGTYEQYF.

The rearrangement uses TRBV6-6 and TRBJ1-2; D unclear. Trimming pared 2 bases from V and 5 bases from J, leaving 12 bases between. The CDR3 sequence is 14 residues long. Germline values: CDR1 MNHNY, CDR2 SVGAGI (reference sequence). This chain's CDR3 is CASSYPDRFYGYTF. CDR3 nucleotides: TGTGCCAGCAGTTACCCGGACCGCTTTTATGGCTACACCTTC.

As to this clone: The sample carries other DNA sequences with the same CDR3. This chain joins TRBV28 and TRBJ1-6; D unclear. This CDR3 region has 14 residues. The V end lost 3 bases, the J end lost 0 bases, and 3 bases lay between the germline ends. Germline-derived CDR1 and CDR2 are MDHEN and SYDVKM. The CDR3 loop is CASSLGSYNSPLHF. CDR3 nucleotide sequence: TGTGCCAGCAGTTTGGGCTCCTATAATTCACCCCTCCACTTT.

The chain employs TRBV7-8 and TRBJ2-7, with 14 positions matching TRBD2. Trimming cost V 5 bases and J 6 bases; bases outside gene matches: 9. The germline V gene encodes CDR1 SGHVS and CDR2 FQNEAQ. The CDR3 has 16 amino acids. CDR3 nucleotide sequence: TGTGCCAGCAGCCCCCGACTAGCGGGAGGGCGGGGCGAGCAGTACTTC. Translated, it gives CASSPRLAGGRGEQYF.

The rearrangement uses TRBV28 and TRBJ2-7, with D possibly TRBD1 on 6 matching bases. V lost 6 bases, J lost 1 base, and 10 bases lay in between. This CDR3 comprises 13 residues. In germline, CDR1 is MDHEN, CDR2 SYDVKM. The CDR3 nucleotides read TGTGCCAGCAGAGATGGGACATCCTACGAGCAGTACTTC. This gives the protein CASRDGTSYEQYF.

The J gene is TRBJ1-5, the V gene TRBV2, with 8 bases fitting TRBD1. With V trimmed by 3 bases and J by 6 bases, 7 bases remained unmatched. The germline V gene encodes CDR1 SNHLY and CDR2 FYNNEI. CDR3 length: 15 residues. The CDR3, as DNA: TGTGCCAGCAGTGAGTCAGGGGGCGGCATTCAGCCCCAGCATTTT. Translation gives CASSESGGGIQPQHF. The entire variable domain, with the rest obtained from reference TRBV2 and TRBJ1-5, is as follows: EPEVTQTPSHQVTQMGQEVILRCVPISNHLYFYWYRQILGQKVEFLVSFYNNEISEKSEIFDDQFSVERPDGSNFTLKIRSTKLEDSAMYFCASSESGGGIQPQHFGDGTRLSIL.

The V and J genes are TRBV5-1 and TRBJ2-3; 10 bases fit TRBD1. CDR1 is SGHRS and CDR2 is YFSETQ in the germline V gene. This CDR3 region has 16 residues. V shed 1 base and J 4 bases; nucleotides not matched to a gene: 6. Here the CDR3 DNA reads TGCGCCAGCAGCTTGAGGACAGGGGGAGCTGCAGATACGCAGTATTTT. This sequence encodes CASSLRTGGAADTQYF.

This chain links TRBV5-6 with TRBJ2-3; 8 bases line up with TRBD2. The V gene end was trimmed by 0 bases and the J gene end by 9 bases; junction bases not matched to a gene: 9. The CDR3 is made up of 15 amino acids. The germline V gene has CDR1 SGHDT and CDR2 YYEEEE. The CDR3 DNA sequence: TGTGCCAGCAGCTTGGAACGGGGGGGCCGGAGGACGCAGTATTTT. Its protein product is CASSLERGGRRTQYF.

The rearrangement joins TRBV11-1 to TRBJ2-1; no clear D. The V gene lost 6 bases and the J gene lost 7 bases, with 16 bases spanning the gap. Germline lookup yields CDR1 SGHAT and CDR2 FQDESV (reference sequence). The CDR3 has 14 amino acids. The CDR3 nucleotides read TGTGCCAGCAGTCCAACGCCAGACGATAATGAGCAGTTCTTC. This sequence encodes CASSPTPDDNEQFF.

In DNA, the CDR3 is TGTGCCAGCAGTTACTCCCCGCGGGGGAACACTGAAGCTTTCTTT. As protein: CASSYSPRGNTEAFF. The chain couples TRBV6-5 to TRBJ1-1; D call uncertain. Trimming stripped 0 bases from V and 1 base from J, with 9 bases between. CDR1 and CDR2 (germline): MNHEY, SVGAGI. This CDR3 contains 15 residues.

This clone was detected only a few times. The chain uses TRBV7-9 and TRBJ1-2, with D perhaps TRBD1 (6 bases). V was shortened by 0 bases and J by 8 bases, with 7 bases between the two germline ends. Germline V gene data show CDR1 as SEHNR and CDR2 as FQNEAQ (reference sequence). The CDR3 covers 12 residues. The CDR3 DNA is TGTGCCAGCAGCTTAGCGGGGACAGGCTACACCTTC. It yields the protein CASSLAGTGYTF. Complete variable domain (other parts from reference TRBV7-9 and TRBJ1-2): DTGVSQNPRHKITKRGQNVTFRCDPISEHNRLYWYRQTLGQGPEFLTYFQNEAQLEKSRLLSDRFSAERPKGSFSTLEIQRTEQGDSAMYLCASSLAGTGYTFGSGTRLTVV.

In this sample, this clone turned up once. The chain links TRBV16 to TRBJ1-1; weak D call: TRBD1 (6 bases). The CDR3 spans 15 residues. Trimming took off 4 bases at V and 1 base at J, with 13 bases between the two ends. Germline-derived CDR1 and CDR2 are KGHSY and FQNENV. The CDR3 here is CASSRPRTANTEAFF. Written as DNA, the CDR3 is TGTGCCAGCAGCCGCCCGAGGACAGCGAACACTGAAGCTTTCTTT. Full variable domain (missing parts from reference TRBV16 and TRBJ1-1): GEEVAQTPKHLVRGEGQKAKLYCAPIKGHSYVFWYQQVLKNEFKFLISFQNENVFDETGMPKERFSAKCLPNSPCSLEIQATKLEDSAVYFCASSRPRTANTEAFFGQGTRLTVV.

Concerning this clone: At one boundary the junction diverges from the germline segment, which might be a read error. V is TRBV7-7 and J is TRBJ2-2; D gene ambiguous. The CDR3 has 14 residues. Per germline, CDR1 SSHAT and CDR2 FNYEAQ (reference sequence). Written as DNA, the CDR3 is TGTGCTAGCAGCCCGCTTCCCAACGGCGGGGAGCTGTTTTTT. Encoded protein: CASSPLPNGGELFF.

This chain links TRBV2 with TRBJ1-4; D gene uncertain. The CDR3 contains 14 residues. Trimming pared 6 bases from V and 8 bases from J, leaving 16 bases between. Looked up from germline, CDR1 is SNHLY and CDR2 is FYNNEI. The CDR3 nucleotides read TGTGCCAGCAGCGGGCCGAGGGTCGGAGAAAAACTGTTTTTT. Protein sequence: CASSGPRVGEKLFF.

This rearrangement joins TRBV6-5 to TRBJ2-5; D call uncertain. The CDR3 spans 14 residues. CDR1 MNHEY and CDR2 SVGAGI come from the germline V gene. V lost 7 bases to trimming and J lost 7 bases, with 19 bases between them. The DNA of the CDR3 is TGTGCCAGCACCCCCCCAAGCATGAAAGGGACCCAGTACTTC. Translating it yields CASTPPSMKGTQYF.

The chain employs TRBV6-6 and TRBJ2-5, with a tentative D call TRBD1 (6 bases). The V gene's germline CDR1 is MNHNY and CDR2 SVGAGI (reference sequence). There are 14 residues in the CDR3. V lost 6 bases to trimming and J lost 1 base, with 12 bases between them. The CDR3 protein is CASSIGQPQETQYF. CDR3 sequence (DNA): TGTGCCAGCAGCATAGGACAGCCCCAAGAGACCCAGTACTTC.

CDR3 in amino acids: CASSNAPGTGAYYEQYF. The CDR3 nucleotides are TGTGCCAGTAGTAATGCCCCCGGGACAGGGGCATACTACGAGCAGTACTTC. The V call is TRBV19, the J call TRBJ2-7; 10 positions match TRBD1. This CDR3 has 17 residues. CDR1 is LNHDA, CDR2 SQIVND, per germline (reference sequence). Trimming removed 4 bases from V and 3 bases from J; junction bases left unmatched: 12.

V usage is TRBV18 and J usage is TRBJ1-4; D remains unclear. V lost 3 bases and J lost 8, with 13 bases in between. The CDR3 consists of 14 residues. Germline V gives CDR1 KGHSH, CDR2 LQKENI. In DNA, the CDR3 is TGTGCCAGCTCACCGGCCTCGTTGAGGGAAAAACTGTTTTTT. This codes for CASSPASLREKLFF.